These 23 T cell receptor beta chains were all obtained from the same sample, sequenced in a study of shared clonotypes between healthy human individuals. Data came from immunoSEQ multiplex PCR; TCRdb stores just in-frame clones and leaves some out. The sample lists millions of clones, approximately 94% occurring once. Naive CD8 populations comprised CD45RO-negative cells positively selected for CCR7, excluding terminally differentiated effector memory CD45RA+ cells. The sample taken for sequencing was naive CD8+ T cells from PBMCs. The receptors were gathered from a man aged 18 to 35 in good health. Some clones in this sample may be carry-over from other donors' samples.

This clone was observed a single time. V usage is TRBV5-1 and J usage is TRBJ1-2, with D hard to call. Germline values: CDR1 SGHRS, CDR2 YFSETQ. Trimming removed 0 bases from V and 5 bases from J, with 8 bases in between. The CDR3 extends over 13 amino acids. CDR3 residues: CASSLATAYGYTF. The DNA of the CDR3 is TGCGCCAGCAGCTTGGCCACCGCTTATGGCTACACCTTC.

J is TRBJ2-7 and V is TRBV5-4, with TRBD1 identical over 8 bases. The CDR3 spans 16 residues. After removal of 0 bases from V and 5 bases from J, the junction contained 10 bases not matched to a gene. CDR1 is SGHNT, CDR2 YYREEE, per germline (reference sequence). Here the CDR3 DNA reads TGTGCCAGCAGCTTGGCCAGGGACAGGTACGGCCACGAGCAGTACTTC. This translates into CASSLARDRYGHEQYF. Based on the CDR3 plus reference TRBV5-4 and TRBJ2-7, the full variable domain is ETGVTQSPTHLIKTRGQQVTLRCSSQSGHNTVSWYQQALGQGPQFIFQYYREEENGRGNFPPRFSGLQFPNYSSELNVNALELDDSALYLCASSLARDRYGHEQYFGPGTRLTVT.

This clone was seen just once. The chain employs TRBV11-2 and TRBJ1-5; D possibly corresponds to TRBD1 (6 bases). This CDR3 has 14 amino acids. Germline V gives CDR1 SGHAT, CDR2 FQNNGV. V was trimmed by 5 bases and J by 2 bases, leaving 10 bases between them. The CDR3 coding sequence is TGTGCCAGCAGCCGGACAGCTGGCAATCAGCCCCAGCATTTT. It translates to CASSRTAGNQPQHF. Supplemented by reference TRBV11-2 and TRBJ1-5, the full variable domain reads EAGVAQSPRYKIIEKRQSVAFWCNPISGHATLYWYQQILGQGPKLLIQFQNNGVVDDSQLPKDRFSAERLKGVDSTLKIQPAKLEDSAVYLCASSRTAGNQPQHFGDGTRLSIL.

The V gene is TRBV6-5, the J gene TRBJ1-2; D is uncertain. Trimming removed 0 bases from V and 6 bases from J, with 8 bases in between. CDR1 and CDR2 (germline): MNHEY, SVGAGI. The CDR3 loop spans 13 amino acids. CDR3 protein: CASSYSSQDGYTF. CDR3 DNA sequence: TGTGCCAGCAGTTACTCCTCGCAGGATGGCTACACCTTC.

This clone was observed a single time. CDR3 sequence reads: CASMGPAKNIQYF. The CDR3 region has the DNA TGTGCCAGCATGGGGCCAGCCAAAAACATTCAGTACTTC. The V and J genes are TRBV7-9 and TRBJ2-4; possible D gene TRBD1, 5 bases. Trimming left V 7 bases short and J 0 bases short, with 7 bases between. CDR1 SEHNR and CDR2 FQNEAQ come from the germline V gene (reference sequence). There are 13 residues in the CDR3.

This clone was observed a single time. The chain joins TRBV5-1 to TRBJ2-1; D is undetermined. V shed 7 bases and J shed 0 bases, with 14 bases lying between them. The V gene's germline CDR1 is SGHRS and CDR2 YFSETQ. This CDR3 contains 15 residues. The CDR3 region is CASAWFGGSYNEQFF. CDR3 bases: TGCGCCAGCGCTTGGTTTGGCGGCTCCTACAATGAGCAGTTCTTC. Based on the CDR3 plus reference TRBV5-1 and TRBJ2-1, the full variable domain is KAGVTQTPRYLIKTRGQQVTLSCSPISGHRSVSWYQQTPGQGLQFLFEYFSETQRNKGNFPGRFSGRQFSNSRSEMNVSTLELGDSALYLCASAWFGGSYNEQFFGPGTRLTVL.

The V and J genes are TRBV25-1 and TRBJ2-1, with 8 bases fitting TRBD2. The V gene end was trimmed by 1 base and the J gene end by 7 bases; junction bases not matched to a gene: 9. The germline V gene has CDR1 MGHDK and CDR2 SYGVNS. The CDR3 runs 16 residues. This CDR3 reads CASSELSGSHENEQFF. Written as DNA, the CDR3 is TGTGCCAGCAGTGAATTAAGCGGGAGTCATGAGAATGAGCAGTTCTTC.

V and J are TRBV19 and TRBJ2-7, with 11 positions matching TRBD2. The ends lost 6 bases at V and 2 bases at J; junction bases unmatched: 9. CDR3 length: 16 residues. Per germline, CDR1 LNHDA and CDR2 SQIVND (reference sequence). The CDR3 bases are TGTGCCAGTAGGGAGTGGGGGACTAGCGGACCCTACGAGCAGTACTTC. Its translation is CASREWGTSGPYEQYF.

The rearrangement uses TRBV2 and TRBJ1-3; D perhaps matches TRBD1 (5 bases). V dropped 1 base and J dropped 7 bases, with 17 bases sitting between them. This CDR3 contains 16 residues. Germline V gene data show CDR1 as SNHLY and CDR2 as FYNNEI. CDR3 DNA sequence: TGTGCCAGCAGTGAAGGAGGACGAGGGACTAGGAACACCATATATTTT. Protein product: CASSEGGRGTRNTIYF.

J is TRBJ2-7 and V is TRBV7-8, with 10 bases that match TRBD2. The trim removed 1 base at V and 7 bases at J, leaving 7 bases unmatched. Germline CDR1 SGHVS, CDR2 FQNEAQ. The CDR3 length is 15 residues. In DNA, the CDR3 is TGTGCCAGCAGCTTAGTGTCTAGCGGGAGCGGGGAGCAGTACTTC. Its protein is CASSLVSSGSGEQYF.

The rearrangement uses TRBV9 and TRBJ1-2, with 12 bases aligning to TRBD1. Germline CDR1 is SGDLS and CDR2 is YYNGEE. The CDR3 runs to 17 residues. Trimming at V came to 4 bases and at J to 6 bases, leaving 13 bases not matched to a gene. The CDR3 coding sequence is TGTGCCAGCAGCACATTCCCGGGACAGGGGGCGGTGGATGGCTACACCTTC. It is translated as CASSTFPGQGAVDGYTF.

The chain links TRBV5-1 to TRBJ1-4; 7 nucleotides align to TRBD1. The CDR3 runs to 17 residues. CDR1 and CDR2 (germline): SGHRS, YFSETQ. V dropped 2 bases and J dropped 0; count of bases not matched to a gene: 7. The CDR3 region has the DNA TGCGCCAGCAGCTTACAGGGGAACCACGCAACTAATGAAAAACTGTTTTTT. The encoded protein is CASSLQGNHATNEKLFF.

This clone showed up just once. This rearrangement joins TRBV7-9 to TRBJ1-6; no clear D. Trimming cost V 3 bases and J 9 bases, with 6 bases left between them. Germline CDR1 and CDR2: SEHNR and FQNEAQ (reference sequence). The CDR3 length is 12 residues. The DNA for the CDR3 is TGTGCCAGCAGCTTGTGGGGTTCACCCCTCCACTTT. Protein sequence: CASSLWGSPLHF.

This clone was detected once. For the CDR3, the DNA is TGTGCCAGCAGCTTCACTAGCGGGCACAATGAGCAGTTCTTC. This gives the protein CASSFTSGHNEQFF. The V call is TRBV7-2, the J call TRBJ2-1, with 9 bases that match TRBD2. After removal of 3 bases from V and 5 bases from J, the junction contained 2 bases not matched to a gene. This CDR3 spans 14 amino acids. Germline V lookup: CDR1 SGHTA, CDR2 FQGNSA. Drawing the rest from reference TRBV7-2 and TRBJ2-1, the complete variable domain is GAGVSQSPSNKVTEKGKDVELRCDPISGHTALYWYRQSLGQGLEFLIYFQGNSAPDKSGLPSDRFSAERTGGSVSTLTIQRTQQEDSAVYLCASSFTSGHNEQFFGPGTRLTVL.

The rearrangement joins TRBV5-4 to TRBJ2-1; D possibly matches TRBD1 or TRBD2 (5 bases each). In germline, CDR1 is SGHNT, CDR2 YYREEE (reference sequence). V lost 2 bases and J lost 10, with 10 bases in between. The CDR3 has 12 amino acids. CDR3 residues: CASSFGGEEQFF. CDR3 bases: TGTGCCAGCAGCTTTGGGGGAGAAGAGCAGTTCTTC. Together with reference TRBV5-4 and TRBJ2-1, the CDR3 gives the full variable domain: ETGVTQSPTHLIKTRGQQVTLRCSSQSGHNTVSWYQQALGQGPQFIFQYYREEENGRGNFPPRFSGLQFPNYSSELNVNALELDDSALYLCASSFGGEEQFFGPGTRLTVL.

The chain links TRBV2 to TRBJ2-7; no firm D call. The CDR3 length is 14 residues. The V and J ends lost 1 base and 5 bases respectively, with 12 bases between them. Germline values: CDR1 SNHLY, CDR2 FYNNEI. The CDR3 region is CASSEGLNPNEQYF. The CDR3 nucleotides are TGTGCCAGCAGTGAAGGGCTAAACCCCAACGAGCAGTACTTC.

The CDR3 loop is CASRGSTGVFNQPQHF. CDR3 nucleotides: TGTGCCAGCAGGGGTTCTACGGGGGTCTTCAATCAGCCCCAGCATTTT. The chain uses TRBV2 and TRBJ1-5; tentatively, D is TRBD1 (5 bases). This CDR3 spans 16 amino acids. V was trimmed by 6 bases and J by 3 bases, leaving 18 bases between them. Germline CDR1 and CDR2: SNHLY and FYNNEI.

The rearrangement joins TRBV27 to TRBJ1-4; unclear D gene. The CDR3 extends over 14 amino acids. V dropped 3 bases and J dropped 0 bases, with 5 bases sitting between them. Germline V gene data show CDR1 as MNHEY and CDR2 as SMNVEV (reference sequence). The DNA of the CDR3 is TGTGCCAGCAGTTTCGGTGCAACTAATGAAAAACTGTTTTTT. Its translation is CASSFGATNEKLFF.

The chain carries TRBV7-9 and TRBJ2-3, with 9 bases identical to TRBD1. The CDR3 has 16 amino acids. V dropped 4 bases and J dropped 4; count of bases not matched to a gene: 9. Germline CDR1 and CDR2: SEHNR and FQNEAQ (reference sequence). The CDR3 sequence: CASSSLHRGQADTQYF. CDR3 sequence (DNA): TGTGCCAGCAGCTCCTTGCACAGGGGGCAGGCAGATACGCAGTATTTT.

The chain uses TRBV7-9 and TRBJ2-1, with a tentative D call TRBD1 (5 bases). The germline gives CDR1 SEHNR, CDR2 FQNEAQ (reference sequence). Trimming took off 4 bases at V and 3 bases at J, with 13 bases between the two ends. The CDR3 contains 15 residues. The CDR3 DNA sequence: TGTGCCAGCAGCTACTTTGCAGGGATCTACAATGAGCAGTTCTTC. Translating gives CASSYFAGIYNEQFF. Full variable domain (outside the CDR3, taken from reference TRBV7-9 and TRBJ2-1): DTGVSQNPRHKITKRGQNVTFRCDPISEHNRLYWYRQTLGQGPEFLTYFQNEAQLEKSRLLSDRFSAERPKGSFSTLEIQRTEQGDSAMYLCASSYFAGIYNEQFFGPGTRLTVL.

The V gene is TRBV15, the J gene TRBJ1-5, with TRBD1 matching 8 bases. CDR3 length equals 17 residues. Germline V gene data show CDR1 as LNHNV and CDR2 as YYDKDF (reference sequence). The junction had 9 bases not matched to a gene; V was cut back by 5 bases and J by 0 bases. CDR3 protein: CATSPRTGRDSNQPQHF. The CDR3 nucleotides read TGTGCCACCAGCCCCCGGACAGGGAGGGATAGCAATCAGCCCCAGCATTTT.

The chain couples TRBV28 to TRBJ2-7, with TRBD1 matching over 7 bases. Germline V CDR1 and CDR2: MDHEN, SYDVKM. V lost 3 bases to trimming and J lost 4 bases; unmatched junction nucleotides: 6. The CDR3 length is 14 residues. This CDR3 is CASSFLGGRYEQYF. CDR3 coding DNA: TGTGCCAGCAGTTTTTTAGGGGGCCGTTACGAGCAGTACTTC.

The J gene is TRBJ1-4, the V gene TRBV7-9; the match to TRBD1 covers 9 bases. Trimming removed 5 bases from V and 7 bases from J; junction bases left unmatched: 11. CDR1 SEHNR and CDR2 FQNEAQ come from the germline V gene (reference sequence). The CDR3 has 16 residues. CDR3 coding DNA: TGTGCCAGCAGCCTGGGACAGGGTGAGGAAATTGAAAAACTGTTTTTT. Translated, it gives CASSLGQGEEIEKLFF.